This T cell receptor (beta chain) originates from a study of T cell responses to AZD1222 COVID-19 vaccine. CDR1 SGHTA and CDR2 FQGTGA come from the germline V gene. The V gene end was trimmed by 4 bases and the J gene end by 0 bases; junction bases not matched to a gene: 5. The CDR3 runs 16 residues. TCRdb's copy holds only in-frame clones and misses some; the assay was immunoSEQ multiplex PCR. In the table there are about 120,000 clones, around 94% of which are singletons. This clone has only one observation. The chain joins TRBV7-3 to TRBJ1-1; TRBD1 matches 10 bases. This TCR was sampled from an adult in good health. The sample was peripheral blood, taken on day 0 of AZD1222 vaccination. The CDR3: CASSSRDRGLNTEAFF. The CDR3 DNA reads TGTGCCAGCAGCTCCCGGGACAGGGGCCTGAACACTGAAGCTTTCTTT.